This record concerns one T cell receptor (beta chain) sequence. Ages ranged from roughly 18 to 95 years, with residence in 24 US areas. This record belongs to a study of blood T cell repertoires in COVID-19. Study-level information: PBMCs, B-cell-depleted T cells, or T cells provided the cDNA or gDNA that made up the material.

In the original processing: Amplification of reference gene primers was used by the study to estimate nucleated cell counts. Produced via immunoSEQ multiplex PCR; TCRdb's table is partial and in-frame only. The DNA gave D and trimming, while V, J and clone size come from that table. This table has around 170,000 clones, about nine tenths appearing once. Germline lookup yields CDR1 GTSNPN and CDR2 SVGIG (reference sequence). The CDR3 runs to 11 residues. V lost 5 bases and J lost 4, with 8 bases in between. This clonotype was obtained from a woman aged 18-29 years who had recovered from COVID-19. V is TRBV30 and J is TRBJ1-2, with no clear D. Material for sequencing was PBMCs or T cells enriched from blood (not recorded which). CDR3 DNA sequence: TGTGCCTGGGACTCCGCCTATGGCTACACCTTC. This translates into CAWDSAYGYTF.